This TCR beta chain was retrieved from a study of response to subunit inactivated influenza vaccine. Study-wide findings and caveats: Each seasonal flu vaccination may recruit only limited new T cells, authors suggested.

With regard to this clonotype: The target antigen is unknown.

This CDR3 has 15 residues. The V and J ends lost 6 bases and 4 bases respectively, with 16 bases between them. TCRdb re-analysed the RT-PCR reads in MiXCR, keeping a single row per CDR3 protein. The table lists about 700,000 distinct CDR3 sequences, around 13% of them singletons. This receptor was obtained from a man between 50 and 59 years old who received an inactivated influenza vaccine. The sample was PBMCs from blood, taken 14 to 15 days before vaccination. The rearrangement uses TRBV12-3 or TRBV12-4 and TRBJ2-4; D is ambiguous. The CDR3 bases are TGTGCCAGCAGCCGGCCTGGAGTGGGGAAAAACATTCAGTACTTC. Amino acids: CASSRPGVGKNIQYF.